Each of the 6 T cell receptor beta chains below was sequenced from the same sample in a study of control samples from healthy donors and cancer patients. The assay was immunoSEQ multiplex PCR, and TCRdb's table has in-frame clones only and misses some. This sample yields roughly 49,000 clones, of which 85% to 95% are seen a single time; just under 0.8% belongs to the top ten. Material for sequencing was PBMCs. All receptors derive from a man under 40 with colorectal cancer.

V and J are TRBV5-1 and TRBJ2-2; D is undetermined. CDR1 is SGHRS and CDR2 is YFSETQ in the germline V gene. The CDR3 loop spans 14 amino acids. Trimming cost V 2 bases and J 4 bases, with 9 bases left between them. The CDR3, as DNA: TGCGCCAGCAGCTTAACGCTTTCCACCGGGGAGCTGTTTTTT. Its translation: CASSLTLSTGELFF.

This CDR3 is CASRQGAGYGYTF. As DNA, the CDR3 is TGTGCCAGCAGACAGGGGGCGGGCTATGGCTACACCTTC. The V call is TRBV25-1, the J call TRBJ1-2; 9 bases align to TRBD1. The CDR3 spans 13 residues. The V segment lost 6 bases and the J segment 4 bases; nucleotides outside the gene matches: 3. CDR1 and CDR2 from the germline V gene are MGHDK and SYGVNS.

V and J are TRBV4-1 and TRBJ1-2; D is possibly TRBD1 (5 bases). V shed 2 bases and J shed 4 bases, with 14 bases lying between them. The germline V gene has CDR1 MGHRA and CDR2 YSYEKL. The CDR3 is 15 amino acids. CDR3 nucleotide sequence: TGCGCCAGCAGCCAAAATACCGACAGCGTCTATGGCTACACCTTC. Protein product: CASSQNTDSVYGYTF.

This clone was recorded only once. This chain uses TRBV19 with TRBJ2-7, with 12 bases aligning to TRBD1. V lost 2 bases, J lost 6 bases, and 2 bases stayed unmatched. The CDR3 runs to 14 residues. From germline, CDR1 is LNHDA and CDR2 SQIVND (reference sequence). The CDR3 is CASSIRDRGREQYF. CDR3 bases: TGTGCCAGTAGTATACGGGACAGGGGGCGCGAGCAGTACTTC.

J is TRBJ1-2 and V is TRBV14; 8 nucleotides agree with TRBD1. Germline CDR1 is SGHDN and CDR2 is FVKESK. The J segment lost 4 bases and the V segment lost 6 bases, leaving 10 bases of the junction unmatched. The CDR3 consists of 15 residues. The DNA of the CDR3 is TGTGCCAGCAGTTTAGGACAGGGATCCTTCTATGGCTACACCTTC. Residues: CASSLGQGSFYGYTF.

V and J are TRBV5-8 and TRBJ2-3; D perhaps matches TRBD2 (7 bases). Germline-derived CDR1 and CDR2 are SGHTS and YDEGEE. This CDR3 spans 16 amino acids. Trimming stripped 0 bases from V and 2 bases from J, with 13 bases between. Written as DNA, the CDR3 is TGTGCCAGCAGCTTGGGGGGGGGCATCCCCACAGATACGCAGTATTTT. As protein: CASSLGGGIPTDTQYF. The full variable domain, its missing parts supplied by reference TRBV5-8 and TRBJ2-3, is EAGVTQSPTHLIKTRGQQATLRCSPISGHTSVYWYQQALGLGLQFLLWYDEGEERNRGNFPPRFSGRQFPNYSSELNVNALELEDSALYLCASSLGGGIPTDTQYFGPGTRLTVL.